This T cell receptor (beta chain) was profiled in a study of early T cells in non-severe SARS-CoV-2 infection. Across the whole study: RNA in bulk from unsorted whole blood was sequenced, and chains were unpaired.

V shed 5 bases, J shed 0 bases, and the junction held 6 bases outside the gene matches. The CDR3 has 16 residues. The germline V gene encodes CDR1 ENHRY and CDR2 SYGVKD. This clonotype was counted ten times or more. What it binds is unknown. General study findings and limits: Reliance on VDJdb matching favored anti-spike CD8 responses; private and CD4 specificities were missed.

Tagging with unique molecular identifiers was applied to individual cDNA molecules. TCRdb re-called the 5' RACE reads with MiXCR, one entry per CDR3 protein. The table lists around 56,000 distinct CDR3 sequences, less than 9.5% of them singletons. This receptor was obtained from an adult who was a healthcare worker with PCR-confirmed SARS-CoV-2 infection or an uninfected control (not recorded which). The V gene is TRBV10-3, the J gene TRBJ2-1; the match to TRBD1 covers 8 bases. The sequencing used whole blood, collected at baseline. The chain's CDR3 is CAISTRQGSSYNEQFF. The CDR3 nucleotides are TGTGCCATCAGTACTAGACAGGGGTCCTCCTACAATGAGCAGTTCTTC.